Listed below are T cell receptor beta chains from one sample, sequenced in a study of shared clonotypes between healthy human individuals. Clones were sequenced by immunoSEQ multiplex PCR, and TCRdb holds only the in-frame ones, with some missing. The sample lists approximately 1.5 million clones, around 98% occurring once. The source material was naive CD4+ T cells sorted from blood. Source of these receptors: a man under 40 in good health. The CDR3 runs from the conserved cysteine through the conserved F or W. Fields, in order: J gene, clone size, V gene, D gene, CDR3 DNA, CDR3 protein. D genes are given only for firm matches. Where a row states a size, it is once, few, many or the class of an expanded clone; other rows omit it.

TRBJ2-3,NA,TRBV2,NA,TGTGCCAGCTTAGGACTGTTCTATACGCAGTATTTT,CASLGLFYTQYF
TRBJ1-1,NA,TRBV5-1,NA,TGCGCCAGCAGCTCCCTAGGGGCAGGCCCTGTGAACACTGAAGCTTTCTTT,CASSSLGAGPVNTEAFF
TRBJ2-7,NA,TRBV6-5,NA,TGTGCCAGCAGTTACTTACGGGGCTACGAGCAGTACTTC,CASSYLRGYEQYF
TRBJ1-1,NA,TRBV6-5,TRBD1,TGTGCCAGCGGAGCGACAGGGGGCTATGGGACTGAAGCTTTCTTT,CASGATGGYGTEAFF
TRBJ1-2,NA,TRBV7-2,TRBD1,TGTGCCAGCAGCTCGTTTCTTCACGGGACAGGCCTCTATGGCTACACCTTC,CASSSFLHGTGLYGYTF
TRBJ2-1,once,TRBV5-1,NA,TGCGCCAGCAGCCCCCGAGGGCTAGACCAAGGGACCAATGAGCAGTTCTTC,CASSPRGLDQGTNEQFF
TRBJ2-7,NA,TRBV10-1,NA,TGCGCCAGCAGTGAGAGGAGGAGCGCGGAGATTGAGTACTTC,CASSERRSAEIEYF
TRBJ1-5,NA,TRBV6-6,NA,TGCCACAGCTCCGAGACAGGTAGCAATCAGCCCCAGCATTTT,CHSSETGSNQPQHF
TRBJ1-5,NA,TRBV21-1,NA,TGTGCCAGCAGCAAAGGGTCGGCAGGGGCTCCTAATCAGCCCCAGCATTTT,CASSKGSAGAPNQPQHF
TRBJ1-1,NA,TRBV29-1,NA,TGCAGCGGGCAGAACACTGAAGCTTTCTTT,CSGQNTEAFF
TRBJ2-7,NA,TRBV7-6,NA,TGTGCCAGCAGCCCCTTACTTGTTACCTCCTACGAGCAGTACTTC,CASSPLLVTSYEQYF
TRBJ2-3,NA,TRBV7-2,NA,TGTGCCAGCAGCTTTCTTGCCTCAACCCCCACAGATACGCAGTATTTT,CASSFLASTPTDTQYF
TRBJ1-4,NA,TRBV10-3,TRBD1,TGTGCCGCGTCGTCCCCGGGGACAGGAACTAATGAAAAACTGTTTTTT,CAASSPGTGTNEKLFF
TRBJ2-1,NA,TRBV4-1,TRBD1,TGCGCCAGCAGCCGCAGAACAGGGGAAGGCTCCTACAATGAGCAGTTCTTC,CASSRRTGEGSYNEQFF
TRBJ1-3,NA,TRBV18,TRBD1,TGTGCCAGCTCCGGACAGGTCTCTGGAAACACCATATATTTT,CASSGQVSGNTIYF
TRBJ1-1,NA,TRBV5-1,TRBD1,TGCGCCAGCAGCGAAACCGGGACAGGGGGTACTGAAGCTTTCTTT,CASSETGTGGTEAFF
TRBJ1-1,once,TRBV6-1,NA,TGTGCCAGCAGTTTTAACCGGGGTCGGGCTGAAGCTTTCTTT,CASSFNRGRAEAFF
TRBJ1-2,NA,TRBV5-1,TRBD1,TGCGCCAGCAGCGTCGGGACAGCCTCGTATAATGGCTACACCTTC,CASSVGTASYNGYTF
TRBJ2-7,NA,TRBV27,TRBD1,TGTGCCAGCAGTACAGGGGGTGCCTACGAGCAGTACTTC,CASSTGGAYEQYF
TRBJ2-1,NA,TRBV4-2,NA,TGTGCCAGCAGCCAAGGTCGGGAGTATCAGTTCTTC,CASSQGREYQFF
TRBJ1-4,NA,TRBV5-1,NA,TGCGCCAGCAGGGACACCTCAACTAATGAAAAACTGTTTTTT,CASRDTSTNEKLFF
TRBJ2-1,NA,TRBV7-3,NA,TGTGCCAGCAGCTTTGGCCTAGCGAATTACAATGAGCAGTTCTTC,CASSFGLANYNEQFF
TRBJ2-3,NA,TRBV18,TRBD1,TGTGCCAGCTCACTTTCCGGGACAGGGACCAAACATACGCAGTATTTT,CASSLSGTGTKHTQYF
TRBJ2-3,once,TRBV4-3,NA,TGCGCCAGCAGCCCTCGGGACAACACAGATACGCAGTATTTT,CASSPRDNTDTQYF
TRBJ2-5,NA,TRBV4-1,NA,TGCGCCAGCAGCCAAGGTGAATATTCCGGGACCCAGTACTTC,CASSQGEYSGTQYF
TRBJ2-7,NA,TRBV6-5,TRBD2,TGTGCCAGCAGACGGACTAGCGGGACCTTTCGCGAGCAGTACTTC,CASRRTSGTFREQYF
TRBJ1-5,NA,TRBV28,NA,TGTGCCAGCAGTCTCCCCCGGGGTTCGGGCAATCAGCCCCAGCATTTT,CASSLPRGSGNQPQHF
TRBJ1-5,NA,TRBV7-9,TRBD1,TGTGCCAGCAGCTTAGGCTCCGGGACAGCTAATCAGCCCCAGCATTTT,CASSLGSGTANQPQHF
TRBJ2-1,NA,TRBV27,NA,TGTGCCAGCAGTTTATTTCGTGCGTCCCCAAAGCCAGGCAATGAGCAGTTCTTC,CASSLFRASPKPGNEQFF
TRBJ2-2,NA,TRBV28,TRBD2,TGTGCCAGCAGGCCCGGGGCGGGGAGGGTGAACACCGGGGAGCTGTTTTTT,CASRPGAGRVNTGELFF
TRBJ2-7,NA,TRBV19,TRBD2,TGTGCCAGTAGTTATAGCGGGATCTCCTACGAGCAGTACTTC,CASSYSGISYEQYF